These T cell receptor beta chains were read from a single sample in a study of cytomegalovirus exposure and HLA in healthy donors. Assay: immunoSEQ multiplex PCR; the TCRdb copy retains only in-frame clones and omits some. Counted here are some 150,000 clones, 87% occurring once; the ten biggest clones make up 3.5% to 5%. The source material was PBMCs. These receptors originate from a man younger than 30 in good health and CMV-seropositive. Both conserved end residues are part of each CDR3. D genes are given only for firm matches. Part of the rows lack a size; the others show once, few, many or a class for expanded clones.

cdr3_aa: CASRGLQVSYEQYF
cdr3_nt: TGTGCCAGCAGGGGGTTACAGGTCTCCTACGAGCAGTACTTC
v_call: TRBV2
j_call: TRBJ2-7
d_call: .
clone_size: .

cdr3_aa: CASSPPGNQPQHF
cdr3_nt: TGTGCCAGCAGTCCTCCGGGCAATCAGCCCCAGCATTTT
v_call: TRBV6-5
j_call: TRBJ1-5
d_call: .
clone_size: .

cdr3_aa: CASSQNTEAFF
cdr3_nt: TGCGCCAGCAGTCAGAACACTGAAGCTTTCTTT
v_call: TRBV10-1
j_call: TRBJ1-1
d_call: .
clone_size: .

cdr3_aa: CASSLLAGVGNEQFF
cdr3_nt: TGTGCCAGCAGCTTACTAGCGGGAGTAGGGAATGAGCAGTTCTTC
v_call: TRBV7-2
j_call: TRBJ2-1
d_call: TRBD2
clone_size: .

cdr3_aa: CASRQGAQGYTF
cdr3_nt: TGTGCCAGCCGACAGGGGGCTCAGGGCTACACCTTC
v_call: TRBV25-1
j_call: TRBJ1-2
d_call: TRBD1
clone_size: once

cdr3_aa: CASSWDYNEKLFF
cdr3_nt: TGTGCCAGCAGCTGGGACTATAATGAAAAACTGTTTTTT
v_call: TRBV7-2
j_call: TRBJ1-4
d_call: .
clone_size: .

cdr3_aa: CASRGDRGAGELFF
cdr3_nt: TGTGCCAGCAGGGGGGACAGGGGAGCCGGGGAGCTGTTTTTT
v_call: TRBV6-5
j_call: TRBJ2-2
d_call: TRBD1
clone_size: .

cdr3_aa: CASSFSGSAGNEQFF
cdr3_nt: TGTGCCAGCAGCTTCTCCGGAAGTGCGGGGAATGAGCAGTTCTTC
v_call: TRBV11-2
j_call: TRBJ2-1
d_call: .
clone_size: .

cdr3_aa: CASSVGTGYSNQPQHF
cdr3_nt: TGTGCCAGCAGCGTAGGTACAGGATATAGCAATCAGCCCCAGCATTTT
v_call: TRBV9
j_call: TRBJ1-5
d_call: .
clone_size: .

cdr3_aa: CAFPGTDYTEAFF
cdr3_nt: TGTGCCTTTCCCGGGACAGATTACACTGAAGCTTTCTTT
v_call: TRBV2
j_call: TRBJ1-1
d_call: TRBD1
clone_size: .

cdr3_aa: CASSRLPGTLTDTQYF
cdr3_nt: TGCGCCAGCAGCCGACTCCCCGGGACACTGACAGATACGCAGTATTTT
v_call: TRBV4-1
j_call: TRBJ2-3
d_call: .
clone_size: .

cdr3_aa: CASSPFTSGGPGNEQFF
cdr3_nt: TGTGCCAGCTCACCCTTTACTAGCGGGGGGCCGGGGAATGAGCAGTTCTTC
v_call: TRBV18
j_call: TRBJ2-1
d_call: TRBD2
clone_size: .

cdr3_aa: CASSLRFNRGDYGYTF
cdr3_nt: TGTGCCAGCAGCTTAAGGTTCAACAGGGGAGACTATGGCTACACCTTC
v_call: TRBV7-8
j_call: TRBJ1-2
d_call: TRBD1
clone_size: .

cdr3_aa: CASSDRLVNTGELFF
cdr3_nt: TGCGCCAGCAGTGACCGACTAGTGAACACCGGGGAGCTGTTTTTT
v_call: TRBV10-1
j_call: TRBJ2-2
d_call: .
clone_size: .

cdr3_aa: CASKTLGLSNTGELFF
cdr3_nt: TGTGCCAGCAAAACCCTAGGACTATCGAACACCGGGGAGCTGTTTTTT
v_call: TRBV6-6
j_call: TRBJ2-2
d_call: .
clone_size: .

cdr3_aa: CASSPGLADLYEQYF
cdr3_nt: TGTGCCAGCTCACCGGGACTAGCGGATCTCTACGAGCAGTACTTC
v_call: TRBV18
j_call: TRBJ2-7
d_call: TRBD2
clone_size: .

cdr3_aa: CASADSGVYYGYTF
cdr3_nt: TGTGCCAGCGCCGACTCAGGGGTGTACTATGGCTACACCTTC
v_call: TRBV7-9
j_call: TRBJ1-2
d_call: .
clone_size: once

cdr3_aa: CSVEGRADYGYTF
cdr3_nt: TGCAGCGTTGAAGGCAGGGCGGACTATGGCTACACCTTC
v_call: TRBV29-1
j_call: TRBJ1-2
d_call: .
clone_size: .

cdr3_aa: CASSEGPAGNFGYTF
cdr3_nt: TGTGCCAGCAGTGAAGGTCCAGCAGGGAATTTTGGCTACACCTTC
v_call: TRBV6-1
j_call: TRBJ1-2
d_call: .
clone_size: .

cdr3_aa: CASSLPGQDNYGYTF
cdr3_nt: TGTGCCAGCAGCTTACCCGGACAGGACAACTATGGCTACACCTTC
v_call: TRBV7-9
j_call: TRBJ1-2
d_call: TRBD1
clone_size: .

cdr3_aa: CASNSGAGNEKLFF
cdr3_nt: TGTGCCAGCAATTCAGGGGCTGGTAATGAAAAACTGTTTTTT
v_call: TRBV6-1
j_call: TRBJ1-4
d_call: .
clone_size: .

cdr3_aa: CASSWTGGTSGANVLTF
cdr3_nt: TGTGCCAGCAGCTGGACAGGGGGTACTTCTGGGGCCAACGTCCTGACTTTC
v_call: TRBV5-4
j_call: TRBJ2-6
d_call: TRBD1
clone_size: .

cdr3_aa: CASRTGQGASSGYTF
cdr3_nt: TGTGCCAGTAGGACCGGACAGGGGGCATCAAGTGGCTACACCTTC
v_call: TRBV19
j_call: TRBJ1-2
d_call: TRBD1
clone_size: .

cdr3_aa: CASSNRAPYGYTF
cdr3_nt: TGTGCCAGCAGCAACAGGGCCCCCTATGGCTACACCTTC
v_call: TRBV6-5
j_call: TRBJ1-2
d_call: .
clone_size: .

cdr3_aa: CASSLGGGGQPQHF
cdr3_nt: TGTGCCAGCAGCCTGGGAGGCGGGGGTCAGCCCCAGCATTTT
v_call: TRBV7-9
j_call: TRBJ1-5
d_call: .
clone_size: once

cdr3_aa: CASSLDRVGYGYTF
cdr3_nt: TGTGCCAGCAGTTTGGACAGGGTCGGCTATGGCTACACCTTC
v_call: TRBV28
j_call: TRBJ1-2
d_call: TRBD1
clone_size: .

cdr3_aa: CASSLGGYNNQPQHF
cdr3_nt: TGTGCCAGCAGCTTAGGGGGCTATAACAATCAGCCCCAGCATTTT
v_call: TRBV7-2
j_call: TRBJ1-5
d_call: .
clone_size: .

cdr3_aa: CASSGTSYSTDTQYF
cdr3_nt: TGTGCCAGCAGTGGGACAAGCTATAGCACAGATACGCAGTATTTT
v_call: TRBV25-1
j_call: TRBJ2-3
d_call: .
clone_size: .

cdr3_aa: CASSLKQGPSYNEQFF
cdr3_nt: TGTGCCAGCAGCTTAAAACAGGGACCCTCCTACAATGAGCAGTTCTTC
v_call: TRBV7-9
j_call: TRBJ2-1
d_call: .
clone_size: .

cdr3_aa: CASRGTGTYGYTF
cdr3_nt: TGTGCCAGCAGGGGGACAGGGACCTATGGCTACACCTTC
v_call: TRBV25-1
j_call: TRBJ1-2
d_call: TRBD1
clone_size: .

cdr3_aa: CASSSGQVLNYGYTF
cdr3_nt: TGTGCCAGCAGCTCCGGACAGGTCCTAAACTATGGCTACACCTTC
v_call: TRBV2
j_call: TRBJ1-2
d_call: TRBD1
clone_size: .

cdr3_aa: CASSSTSVPYEQYF
cdr3_nt: TGTGCCAGCAGCTCGACTAGTGTCCCCTACGAGCAGTACTTC
v_call: TRBV5-4
j_call: TRBJ2-7
d_call: .
clone_size: few

cdr3_aa: CASSYGASGSLDTQYF
cdr3_nt: TGTGCCAGCAGTTACGGTGCTAGCGGGAGTCTAGATACGCAGTATTTT
v_call: TRBV6-6
j_call: TRBJ2-3
d_call: TRBD2
clone_size: few

cdr3_aa: CASRPMGGIVKQYF
cdr3_nt: TGTGCCAGCAGGCCCATGGGGGGAATAGTCAAGCAGTACTTC
v_call: TRBV6-5
j_call: TRBJ2-7
d_call: .
clone_size: .

cdr3_aa: CASSDQGQSSLSTDTQYF
cdr3_nt: TGTGCCAGCAGTGATCAGGGACAGTCCAGCCTCAGCACAGATACGCAGTATTTT
v_call: TRBV25-1
j_call: TRBJ2-3
d_call: TRBD1
clone_size: .

cdr3_aa: CASSAGPDPGYTF
cdr3_nt: TGTGCCAGCTCGGCAGGGCCGGACCCCGGCTACACCTTC
v_call: TRBV7-9
j_call: TRBJ1-2
d_call: .
clone_size: many

cdr3_aa: CASSYSRGPGGGEAFF
cdr3_nt: TGTGCCAGCAGTTACTCGAGAGGGCCAGGGGGTGGTGAAGCTTTCTTT
v_call: TRBV6-6
j_call: TRBJ1-1
d_call: TRBD1
clone_size: .

cdr3_aa: CATRTGRGTGELFF
cdr3_nt: TGTGCCACCCGAACAGGGAGGGGGACCGGGGAGCTGTTTTTT
v_call: TRBV2
j_call: TRBJ2-2
d_call: .
clone_size: .

cdr3_aa: CAWDSLRTSGSTDTQYF
cdr3_nt: TGTGCCTGGGACAGTCTTAGGACTAGCGGGAGCACAGATACGCAGTATTTT
v_call: TRBV30
j_call: TRBJ2-3
d_call: TRBD2
clone_size: .

cdr3_aa: CASSFSDRSTEAFF
cdr3_nt: TGCGCCAGCAGCTTTTCTGACAGGAGCACTGAAGCTTTCTTT
v_call: TRBV5-1
j_call: TRBJ1-1
d_call: .
clone_size: .

cdr3_aa: CATRGGLRETEAFF
cdr3_nt: TGTGCCACCCGCGGGGGACTGCGAGAAACTGAAGCTTTCTTT
v_call: TRBV10-3
j_call: TRBJ1-1
d_call: .
clone_size: .

cdr3_aa: CASSFIVPNTEAFF
cdr3_nt: TGTGCCAGCAGCTTTATTGTCCCGAACACTGAAGCTTTCTTT
v_call: TRBV7-9
j_call: TRBJ1-1
d_call: .
clone_size: .

cdr3_aa: CASSLELGGRSFF
cdr3_nt: TGTGCCAGCAGCTTAGAGTTAGGGGGTAGGAGTTTCTTT
v_call: TRBV11-2
j_call: TRBJ1-1
d_call: .
clone_size: .

cdr3_aa: CASSTGGRGETQYF
cdr3_nt: TGTGCCAGCAGCACCGGCGGCCGGGGAGAGACCCAGTACTTC
v_call: TRBV7-2
j_call: TRBJ2-5
d_call: .
clone_size: .

cdr3_aa: CASSQTTVYGYTF
cdr3_nt: TGTGCCAGCAGCCAAACTACCGTCTATGGCTACACCTTC
v_call: TRBV11-2
j_call: TRBJ1-2
d_call: .
clone_size: few

cdr3_aa: CASSFGLAGVYEQFF
cdr3_nt: TGTGCCAGCAGCTTCGGACTAGCGGGAGTTTATGAGCAGTTCTTC
v_call: TRBV13
j_call: TRBJ2-1
d_call: TRBD2
clone_size: .

cdr3_aa: CASSMVRGLAYNSPLHF
cdr3_nt: TGTGCCAGTAGTATGGTGAGGGGGCTCGCATATAATTCACCCCTCCACTTT
v_call: TRBV19
j_call: TRBJ1-6
d_call: TRBD1
clone_size: few

cdr3_aa: CASSQGADSSYEQYF
cdr3_nt: TGCGCCAGCAGCCAGGGAGCGGATAGCTCCTACGAGCAGTACTTC
v_call: TRBV4-1
j_call: TRBJ2-7
d_call: .
clone_size: .

cdr3_aa: CAWRSQGYEKLFF
cdr3_nt: TGTGCCTGGAGGTCTCAGGGTTATGAAAAACTGTTTTTT
v_call: TRBV30
j_call: TRBJ1-4
d_call: .
clone_size: .

cdr3_aa: CASSQAAASTDTQYF
cdr3_nt: TGTGCCAGCAGCCAAGCAGCGGCTAGCACAGATACGCAGTATTTT
v_call: TRBV4-2
j_call: TRBJ2-3
d_call: .
clone_size: .

cdr3_aa: CAWRADYGYTF
cdr3_nt: TGTGCCTGGAGGGCTGACTATGGCTACACCTTC
v_call: TRBV30
j_call: TRBJ1-2
d_call: .
clone_size: .

cdr3_aa: CASSGSRQVNQPQHF
cdr3_nt: TGTGCCAGCAGTGGGTCAAGACAGGTCAATCAGCCCCAGCATTTT
v_call: TRBV2
j_call: TRBJ1-5
d_call: .
clone_size: once

cdr3_aa: CASIGRTSATDTQYF
cdr3_nt: TGTGCCAGCATTGGTAGGACTAGCGCCACAGATACGCAGTATTTT
v_call: TRBV6-1
j_call: TRBJ2-3
d_call: TRBD2
clone_size: .

cdr3_aa: CASSSGDSHNQPQHF
cdr3_nt: TGTGCCAGCAGCTCAGGGGACAGCCACAATCAGCCCCAGCATTTT
v_call: TRBV7-9
j_call: TRBJ1-5
d_call: TRBD1
clone_size: once